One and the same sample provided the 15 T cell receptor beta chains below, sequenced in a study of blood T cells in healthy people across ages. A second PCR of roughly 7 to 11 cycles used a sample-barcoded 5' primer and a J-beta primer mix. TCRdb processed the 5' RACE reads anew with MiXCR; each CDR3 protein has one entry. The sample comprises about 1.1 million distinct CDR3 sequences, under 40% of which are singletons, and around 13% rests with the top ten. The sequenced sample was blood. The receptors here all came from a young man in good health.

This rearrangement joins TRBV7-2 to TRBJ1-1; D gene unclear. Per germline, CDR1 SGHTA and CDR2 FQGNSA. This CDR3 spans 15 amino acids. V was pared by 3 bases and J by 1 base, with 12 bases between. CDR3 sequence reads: CASSFVGIANTEAFF. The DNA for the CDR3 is TGTGCCAGCAGCTTCGTTGGGATCGCGAACACTGAAGCTTTCTTT.

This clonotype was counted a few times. CDR3 sequence reads: CASRGYGTALVGYTF. The CDR3, as DNA: TGTGCCAGCAGGGGCTACGGGACAGCGTTAGTTGGCTACACCTTC. The chain carries TRBV28 and TRBJ1-2; TRBD1 matches at 7 bases. The CDR3 totals 15 residues. The junction had 14 bases not matched to a gene; V was cut back by 6 bases and J by 7 bases. Per the germline V gene, CDR1 is MDHEN and CDR2 is SYDVKM.

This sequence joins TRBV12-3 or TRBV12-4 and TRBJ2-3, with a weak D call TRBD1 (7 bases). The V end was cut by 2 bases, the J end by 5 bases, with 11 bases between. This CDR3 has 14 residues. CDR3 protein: CASSLQGGLDTQYF. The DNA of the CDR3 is TGTGCCAGCAGTTTACAGGGGGGATTAGATACGCAGTATTTT.

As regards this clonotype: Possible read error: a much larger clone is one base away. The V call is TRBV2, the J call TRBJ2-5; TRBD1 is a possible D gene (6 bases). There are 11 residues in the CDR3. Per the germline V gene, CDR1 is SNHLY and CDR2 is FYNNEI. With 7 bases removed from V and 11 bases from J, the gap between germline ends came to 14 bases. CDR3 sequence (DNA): TGTGCCAGCACAGGGGACAATGAGCAGTACTTC. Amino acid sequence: CASTGDNEQYF.

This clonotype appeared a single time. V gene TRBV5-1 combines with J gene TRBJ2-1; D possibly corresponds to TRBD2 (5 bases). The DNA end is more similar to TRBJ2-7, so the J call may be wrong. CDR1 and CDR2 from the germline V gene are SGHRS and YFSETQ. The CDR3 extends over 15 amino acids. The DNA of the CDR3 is TGCGCCAGCAGTAAGACTGGGAGCTCCTACAATGGGCAGTACTTC. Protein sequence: CASSKTGSSYNGQYF.

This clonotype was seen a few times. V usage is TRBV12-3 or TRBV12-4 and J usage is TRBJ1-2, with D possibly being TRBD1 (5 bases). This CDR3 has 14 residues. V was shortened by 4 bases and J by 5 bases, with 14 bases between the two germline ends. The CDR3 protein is CASSSPAGPYGYTF. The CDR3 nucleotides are TGTGCCAGCAGTTCCCCCGCAGGGCCTTATGGCTACACCTTC.

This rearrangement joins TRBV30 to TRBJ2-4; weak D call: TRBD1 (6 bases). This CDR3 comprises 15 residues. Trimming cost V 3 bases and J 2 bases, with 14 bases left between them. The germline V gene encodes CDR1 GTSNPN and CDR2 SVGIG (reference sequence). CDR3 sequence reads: CAWSLPTGTKNIQYF. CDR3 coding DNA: TGTGCCTGGAGCCTCCCTACAGGGACCAAAAACATTCAGTACTTC.

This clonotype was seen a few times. The CDR3 reads CASSLERRNYNEQYF. CDR3 coding DNA: TGTGCCAGCAGTCTCGAAAGAAGAAACTACAATGAGCAGTACTTC. The chain uses TRBV11-1 and TRBJ2-1, with D uncertain. TRBJ2-7 matches the DNA end more closely, so the J call is doubtful. This CDR3 is 15 amino acids long. Germline CDR1 reads SGHAT; CDR2 reads FQDESV (reference sequence).

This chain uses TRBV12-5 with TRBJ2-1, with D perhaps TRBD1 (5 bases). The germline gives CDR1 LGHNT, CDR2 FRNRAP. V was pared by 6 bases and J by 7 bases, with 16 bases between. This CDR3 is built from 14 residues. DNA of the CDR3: TGTGCTAGTGGCAGGACAACCGGAAGGAATGAGCAGTTCTTC. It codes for CASGRTTGRNEQFF.

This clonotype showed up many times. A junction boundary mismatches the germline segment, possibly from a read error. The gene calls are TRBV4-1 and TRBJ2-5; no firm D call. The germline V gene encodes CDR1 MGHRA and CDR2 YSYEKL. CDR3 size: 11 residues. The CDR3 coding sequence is TGTGCCAGCAGCCAAGAAGAGACCCAGTACTTC. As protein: CASSQEETQYF.

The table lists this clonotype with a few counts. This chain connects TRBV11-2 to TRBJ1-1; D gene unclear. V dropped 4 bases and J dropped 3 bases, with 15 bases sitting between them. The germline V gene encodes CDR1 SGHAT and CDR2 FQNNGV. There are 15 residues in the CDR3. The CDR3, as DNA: TGTGCCAGCAGCTCCTACAGAGACTTGGACACTGAAGCTTTCTTT. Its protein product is CASSSYRDLDTEAFF.

The CDR3 DNA reads as TGTGCCAGTATCCGGACAGGTGTTGAAAACCCAGGGTACTATGGCTACACCTTC. Translated: CASIRTGVENPGYYGYTF. This chain joins TRBV19 and TRBJ1-2; 7 positions agree with TRBD1. This CDR3 region has 18 residues. Germline V gene sequence: CDR1 LNHDA, CDR2 SQIVND (reference sequence). J was trimmed by 3 bases and V by 7 bases; bases with no gene match: 20.

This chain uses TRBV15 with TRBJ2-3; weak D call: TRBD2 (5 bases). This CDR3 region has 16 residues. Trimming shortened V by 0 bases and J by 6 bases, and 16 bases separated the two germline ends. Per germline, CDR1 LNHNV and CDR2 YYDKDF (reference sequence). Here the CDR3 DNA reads TGTGCCACCAGCAGAGATTACGGGGATTCGTCGGATACGCAGTATTTT. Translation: CATSRDYGDSSDTQYF.

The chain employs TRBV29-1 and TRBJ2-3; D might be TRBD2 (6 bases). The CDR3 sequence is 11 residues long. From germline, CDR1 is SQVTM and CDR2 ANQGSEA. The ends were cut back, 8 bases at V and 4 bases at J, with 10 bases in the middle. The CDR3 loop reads CSLGGADTQYF. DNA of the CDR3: TGCAGCCTAGGAGGGGCAGATACGCAGTATTTT.

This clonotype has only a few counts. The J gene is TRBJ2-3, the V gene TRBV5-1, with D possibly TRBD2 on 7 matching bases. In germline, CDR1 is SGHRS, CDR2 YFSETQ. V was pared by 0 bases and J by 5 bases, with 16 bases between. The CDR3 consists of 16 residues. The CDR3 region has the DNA TGCGCCAGCAGCTTGGAGGGCGGGGGCCCGGTAGATACGCAGTATTTT. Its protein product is CASSLEGGGPVDTQYF.